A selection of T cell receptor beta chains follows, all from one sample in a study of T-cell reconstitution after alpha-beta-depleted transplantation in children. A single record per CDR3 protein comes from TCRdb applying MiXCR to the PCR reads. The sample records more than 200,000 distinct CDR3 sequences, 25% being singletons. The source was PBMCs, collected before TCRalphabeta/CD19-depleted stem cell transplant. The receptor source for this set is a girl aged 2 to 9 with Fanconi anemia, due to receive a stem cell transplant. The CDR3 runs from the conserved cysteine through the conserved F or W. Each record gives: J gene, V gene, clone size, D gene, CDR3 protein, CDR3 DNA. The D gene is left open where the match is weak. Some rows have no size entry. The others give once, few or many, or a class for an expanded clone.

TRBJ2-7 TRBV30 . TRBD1 CAWTRDRGYEQYF TGTGCCTGGACCCGGGACAGAGGCTACGAGCAGTACTTC
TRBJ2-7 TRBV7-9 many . CASSNGLNSYEQYF TGTGCCAGCAGCAATGGACTGAACTCCTACGAGCAGTACTTC
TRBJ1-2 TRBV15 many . CATRIRGGDGYTF TGTGCCACCAGAATAAGGGGAGGAGATGGCTACACCTTC
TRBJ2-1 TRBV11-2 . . CASSLWTAYNEQFF TGTGCCAGCAGCTTATGGACAGCCTACAATGAGCAGTTCTTC
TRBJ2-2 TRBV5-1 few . CASQGRAANTGELFF TGCGCCAGCCAGGGTCGGGCAGCGAACACCGGGGAGCTGTTTTTT
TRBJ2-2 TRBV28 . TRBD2 CASSLGRLAGMGGELFF TGTGCCAGCAGTTTGGGCAGACTAGCCGGAATGGGCGGGGAGCTGTTTTTT
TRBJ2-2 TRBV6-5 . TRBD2 CASRWGGENTGELFF TGTGCCAGCCGATGGGGGGGGGAGAACACCGGGGAGCTGTTTTTT
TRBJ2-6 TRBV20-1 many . CSARTGANVLTF TGCAGTGCTAGAACTGGGGCCAACGTCCTGACTTTC
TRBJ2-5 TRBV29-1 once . CSVEDRRDGVETQYF TGCAGCGTTGAAGATCGAAGGGATGGGGTGGAGACCCAGTACTTC
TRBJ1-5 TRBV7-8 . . CASSLGMGRGQPQHF TGTGCCAGCAGCTTAGGAATGGGACGAGGTCAGCCCCAGCATTTT
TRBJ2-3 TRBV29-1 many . CSVAGDGRTDTQYF TGCAGCGTTGCTGGGGACGGACGCACAGATACGCAGTATTTT
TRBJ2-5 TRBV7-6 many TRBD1 CASSLFEAGGGETQYF TGTGCCAGCAGCTTATTCGAGGCAGGGGGCGGAGAGACCCAGTACTTC
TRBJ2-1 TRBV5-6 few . CASSLLWDGAEQFF TGTGCCAGCAGCTTGTTGTGGGACGGAGCAGAGCAGTTCTTC
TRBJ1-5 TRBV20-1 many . CSARGGVGNQPQHF TGCAGTGCTAGAGGAGGGGTTGGCAATCAGCCCCAGCATTTT
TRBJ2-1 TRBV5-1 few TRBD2 CASSIGLAGGSSYNEQFF TGCGCCAGCAGCATAGGACTAGCGGGAGGGAGCTCCTACAATGAGCAGTTCTTC
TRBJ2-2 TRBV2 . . CASSAGGELFF TGTGCCAGCAGTGCCGGCGGGGAGCTGTTTTTT
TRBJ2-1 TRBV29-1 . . CSVGGSSSYNEQFF TGCAGCGTTGGGGGCTCGAGCTCCTACAATGAGCAGTTCTTC